A selection of T cell receptor beta chains follows, all from one sample in a study of tumor and adjacent non-tumor tissue in lung cancer. MiXCR was run by TCRdb on the multiplex PCR reads, yielding one entry per CDR3 protein. Among 60,000 to 85,000 distinct CDR3 sequences listed, more than 70% were seen once. The sequenced sample was lung tumor tissue. The receptors shown here come from a man aged 55 to 70 with non-small cell lung cancer. The conserved cysteine and the conserved F or W are not part of the CDR3 here. Part of the rows lack a size; the others show once, few, many or a class for expanded clones.

cdr3_aa | j_call | clone_size | v_call
ANSYSRMEGSEQY | TRBJ2-7 | . | TRBV6-5
ARRGGRGNQPLH | TRBJ1-5 | . | TRBV6-1
SVRDGQNHQPHH | TRBJ1-5 | . | TRBV20-1
ASSPGTASNQPQH | TRBJ1-5 | . | TRBV19
ASTWTGGSIGANVMT | TRBJ2-6 | . | TRBV28
ASSYPMTNGGLTDTQY | TRBJ2-3 | . | TRBV6-2/TRBV6-3
ASSEVGRGSYEQH | TRBJ2-7 | . | TRBV10-2
NASSGDQPQH | TRBJ1-5 | . | TRBV20-1
ASSYGTGGMTTEAI | TRBJ1-1 | . | TRBV6-5
SVDGHLGSQETQY | TRBJ2-5 | . | TRBV29-1
SAPSGFDKTEAL | TRBJ1-1 | once | TRBV20-1
AWSRSPLDGEQY | TRBJ2-7 | . | TRBV30
ASSQVVGMETEAF | TRBJ1-1 | . | TRBV14
SARYFRAGPTEAF | TRBJ1-1 | . | TRBV20-1
ASSLSQWEWNEQF | TRBJ2-1 | once | TRBV6-6
ASRRGFNNEAF | TRBJ1-1 | . | TRBV10-1
ASMWTGDSPLH | TRBJ1-6 | . | TRBV6-2/TRBV6-3
SARERAQTSYEQY | TRBJ2-7 | . | TRBV20-1
ASSLDREQPQH | TRBJ1-5 | . | TRBV6-6
SARDGVTTEAF | TRBJ1-1 | . | TRBV20-1
SGGGLAGVEQF | TRBJ2-1 | . | TRBV20-1
SVSRTGNTGELF | TRBJ2-2 | . | TRBV20-1